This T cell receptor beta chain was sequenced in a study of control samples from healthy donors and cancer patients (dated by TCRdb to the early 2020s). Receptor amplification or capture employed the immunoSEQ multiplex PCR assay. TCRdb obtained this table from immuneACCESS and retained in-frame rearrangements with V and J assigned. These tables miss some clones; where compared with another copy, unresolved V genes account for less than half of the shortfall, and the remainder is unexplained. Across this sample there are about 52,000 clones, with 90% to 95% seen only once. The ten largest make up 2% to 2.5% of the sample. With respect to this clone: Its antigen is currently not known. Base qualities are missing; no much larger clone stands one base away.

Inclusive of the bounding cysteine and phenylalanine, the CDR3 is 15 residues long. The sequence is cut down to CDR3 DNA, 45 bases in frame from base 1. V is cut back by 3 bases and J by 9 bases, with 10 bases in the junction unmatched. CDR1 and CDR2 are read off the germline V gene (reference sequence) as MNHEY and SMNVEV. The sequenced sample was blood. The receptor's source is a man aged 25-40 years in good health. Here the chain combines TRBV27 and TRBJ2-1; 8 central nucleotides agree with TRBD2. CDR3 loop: CASSLSRTSSLEQFF. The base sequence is TGTGCCAGCAGTTTGTCCCGGACTAGCTCACTTGAGCAGTTCTTC.